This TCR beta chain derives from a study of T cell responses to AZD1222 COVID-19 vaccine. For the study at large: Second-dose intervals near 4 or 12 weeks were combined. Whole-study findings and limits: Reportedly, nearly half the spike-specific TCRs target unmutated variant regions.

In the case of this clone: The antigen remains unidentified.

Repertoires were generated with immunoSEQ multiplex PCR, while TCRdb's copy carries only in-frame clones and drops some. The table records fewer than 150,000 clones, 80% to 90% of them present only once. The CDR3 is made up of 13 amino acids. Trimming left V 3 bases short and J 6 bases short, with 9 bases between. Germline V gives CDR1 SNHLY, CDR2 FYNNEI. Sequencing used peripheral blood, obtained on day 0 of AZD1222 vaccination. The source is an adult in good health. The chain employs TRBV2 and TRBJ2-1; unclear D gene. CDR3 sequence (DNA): TGTGCCAGCAGTGAGCCGAGCATCAATGAGCAGTTCTTC. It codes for CASSEPSINEQFF. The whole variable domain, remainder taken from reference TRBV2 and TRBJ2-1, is EPEVTQTPSHQVTQMGQEVILRCVPISNHLYFYWYRQILGQKVEFLVSFYNNEISEKSEIFDDQFSVERPDGSNFTLKIRSTKLEDSAMYFCASSEPSINEQFFGPGTRLTVL.